The next 24 T cell receptor beta chains were all read from a single sample in a study of PD-1 blockade in classical Hodgkin lymphoma. Sequenced by immunoSEQ multiplex PCR; TCRdb stores in-frame clones only, minus some. Seen here are over 15,000 clones, more than 65% observed once, and the top ten hold around 2.7%. Described time point: cycle 4 day 1 (C4D1), after more than 5 weeks of nivolumab. Each patient's relapse followed autologous stem cell transplantation, and brentuximab vedotin exposure varied. Negative magnetic selection isolated CD4+ T cells from thawed PBMCs. Specimen: CD4+ T cells from blood, collected before the fourth cycle of nivolumab. The origin of the receptors is a human donor with classical Hodgkin lymphoma.

This chain joins TRBV7-8 and TRBJ1-4; D gene ambiguous. CDR3 size: 15 residues. Trimming removed 1 base from V and 4 bases from J, with 10 bases in between. Per the germline V gene, CDR1 is SGHVS and CDR2 is FQNEAQ. The DNA for the CDR3 is TGTGCCAGCAGCTTAGATTCGGGAGTTAATGAAAAACTGTTTTTT. As protein: CASSLDSGVNEKLFF.

The CDR3 region has the DNA TGTGCCATCAGTGGATTATCGGGACAGGTCTACGAGCAGTACTTC. As protein: CAISGLSGQVYEQYF. The chain combines TRBV10-3 with TRBJ2-7; 8 bases agree with TRBD1. Germline loops: CDR1 ENHRY, CDR2 SYGVKD. The length of the CDR3 is 15 residues. Trimming at V came to 4 bases and at J to 3 bases, leaving 8 bases not matched to a gene.

The chain has TRBV19 and TRBJ2-1, with TRBD1 matching 8 bases. V lost 3 bases, J lost 4 bases, and 8 bases stayed unmatched. The CDR3 spans 16 residues. Germline lookup yields CDR1 LNHDA and CDR2 SQIVND (reference sequence). CDR3 DNA sequence: TGTGCCAGTAGTATGGGAAACAGGGGGGATTACAATGAGCAGTTCTTC. This translates into CASSMGNRGDYNEQFF.

The chain recombines TRBV10-3 with TRBJ2-7; D gene uncertain. The CDR3 is 11 amino acids. V gave up 2 bases and J gave up 6 bases, with 5 bases separating them. The germline CDR1 and CDR2 sequences are ENHRY and SYGVKD. For the CDR3, the DNA is TGTGCCATCAGTGAGCAATTCGAGCAGTACTTC. The encoded protein is CAISEQFEQYF.

The gene calls are TRBV6-1 and TRBJ2-1; no definite D call. This CDR3 contains 15 residues. CDR1 is MNHNS, CDR2 SASEGT, per germline. The V end was cut by 2 bases, the J end by 4 bases, with 12 bases between. CDR3 in amino acids: CASSEQRKLYNEQFF. CDR3 nucleotide sequence: TGTGCCAGCAGTGAACAGAGAAAATTATACAATGAGCAGTTCTTC.

This chain joins TRBV5-8 and TRBJ1-6; D gene ambiguous. V dropped 4 bases and J dropped 3 bases, with 20 bases sitting between them. The CDR3 extends over 18 amino acids. Germline values: CDR1 SGHTS, CDR2 YDEGEE. This CDR3 reads CASSPLSRSTYYNSPLHF. CDR3 nucleotide sequence: TGTGCCAGCAGCCCATTGAGCCGGTCTACTTACTATAATTCACCCCTCCACTTT.

The chain recombines TRBV7-8 with TRBJ1-2; D is uncertain. There are 12 residues in the CDR3. The germline V gene has CDR1 SGHVS and CDR2 FQNEAQ. Trimming shortened V by 2 bases and J by 5 bases, and 6 bases separated the two germline ends. The chain's CDR3 is CASSLTPYGYTF. The DNA of the CDR3 is TGTGCCAGCAGCTTAACCCCGTATGGCTACACCTTC.

CDR3 in DNA: TGTGCCAGCAGTGAAGAGGGGGCGCGCACAGATACGCAGTATTTT. It encodes CASSEEGARTDTQYF. The rearrangement links TRBV2 to TRBJ2-3; 7 bases are shared with TRBD1. The CDR3 covers 15 residues. CDR1 is SNHLY, CDR2 FYNNEI, per germline. Trimming removed 1 base from V and 1 base from J; junction bases left unmatched: 2.

The rearrangement uses TRBV7-3 and TRBJ1-1, with D maybe TRBD1 (5 bases). The CDR3 has 14 residues. V was shortened by 6 bases and J by 8 bases, with 19 bases between the two germline ends. The germline CDR1 and CDR2 sequences are SGHTA and FQGTGA. The CDR3 loop reads CASSLGGFIGEAFF. The CDR3, as DNA: TGTGCCAGCAGTCTCGGGGGATTCATTGGGGAAGCTTTCTTT. Using reference TRBV7-3 and TRBJ1-1 for the parts outside the CDR3, the full variable domain is GAGVSQTPSNKVTEKGKYVELRCDPISGHTALYWYRQSLGQGPEFLIYFQGTGAADDSGLPNDRFFAVRPEGSVSTLKIQRTERGDSAVYLCASSLGGFIGEAFFGQGTRLTVV.

V is TRBV7-8 and J is TRBJ1-1; unclear D gene. The CDR3 has 13 amino acids. Deletions cut 4 bases from V and 6 bases from J, with 12 bases between. The germline gives CDR1 SGHVS, CDR2 FQNEAQ. The CDR3 protein is CASSSYGGSEAFF. The DNA of the CDR3 is TGTGCCAGCAGCTCGTACGGCGGCTCTGAAGCTTTCTTT.

This clone was observed a few times. The chain joins TRBV10-3 to TRBJ2-1; perhaps TRBD2 as D (6 bases). The CDR3 has 13 amino acids. Germline lookup yields CDR1 ENHRY and CDR2 SYGVKD. The V and J ends lost 10 bases and 0 bases respectively, with 10 bases between them. CDR3 sequence: CATVADSYNEQFF. CDR3 DNA: TGTGCCACCGTAGCGGACTCCTACAATGAGCAGTTCTTC.

The V and J genes are TRBV9 and TRBJ2-1, with 11 bases identical to TRBD2. Germline V gives CDR1 SGDLS, CDR2 YYNGEE. The CDR3 loop spans 18 amino acids. The V and J ends lost 0 bases and 6 bases, in that order; junction bases with no gene match: 11. CDR3 protein: CASSVASVSSGRANEQFF. In DNA form, the CDR3 reads TGTGCCAGCAGCGTAGCTTCTGTAAGTAGCGGGAGGGCCAATGAGCAGTTCTTC. Using reference TRBV9 and TRBJ2-1 for the parts outside the CDR3, the full variable domain is DSGVTQTPKHLITATGQRVTLRCSPRSGDLSVYWYQQSLDQGLQFLIQYYNGEERAKGNILERFSAQQFPDLHSELNLSSLELGDSALYFCASSVASVSSGRANEQFFGPGTRLTVL.

The chain joins TRBV15 to TRBJ2-3, with D possibly matching TRBD2 (6 bases). Germline loops: CDR1 LNHNV, CDR2 YYDKDF (reference sequence). This CDR3 spans 16 amino acids. V lost 3 bases to trimming and J lost 2 bases, with 15 bases between them. CDR3 region: CATSRGSGVATDTQYF. The CDR3 DNA reads TGTGCCACCAGCAGGGGTAGCGGAGTGGCCACAGATACGCAGTATTTT.

The V call is TRBV10-3, the J call TRBJ2-1, with a tentative D call TRBD2 (6 bases). This CDR3 contains 13 residues. The germline V gene has CDR1 ENHRY and CDR2 SYGVKD. V lost 6 bases to trimming and J lost 5 bases, with 11 bases between them. The CDR3 loop is CAIRGGVDNEQFF. In DNA form, the CDR3 reads TGTGCCATCAGGGGGGGTGTCGACAATGAGCAGTTCTTC.

The rearrangement links TRBV29-1 to TRBJ2-7; D remains ambiguous. Germline values: CDR1 SQVTM, CDR2 ANQGSEA. This CDR3 is 12 amino acids long. Trimming cost V 2 bases and J 0 bases, with 5 bases left between them. The chain's CDR3 is CSVETNSYEQYF. The CDR3 region has the DNA TGCAGCGTTGAAACAAACTCCTACGAGCAGTACTTC.

The rearrangement joins TRBV7-2 to TRBJ2-5; 7 bases match TRBD2. With V trimmed by 5 bases and J by 4 bases, 10 bases remained unmatched. The CDR3 runs 15 residues. Germline values: CDR1 SGHTA, CDR2 FQGNSA. CDR3 DNA: TGTGCCAGCAGCCCTCAGAGCGGGATACGAGAGACCCAGTACTTC. This gives the protein CASSPQSGIRETQYF.

This clone was picked up a small number of times. The V and J genes are TRBV2 and TRBJ2-7, with 8 positions matching TRBD1. Germline-derived CDR1 and CDR2 are SNHLY and FYNNEI. V was clipped by 5 bases and J by 2 bases; unmatched bases: 5. This CDR3 has 14 residues. The CDR3, as DNA: TGTGCCAGCAGTAGACAGGGGACGCCCTACGAGCAGTACTTC. This translates into CASSRQGTPYEQYF.

The genes are TRBV7-6 and TRBJ2-7; D possibly corresponds to TRBD1 (5 bases). Trimming removed 5 bases from V and 6 bases from J, with 14 bases in between. The CDR3 totals 13 residues. Germline V lookup: CDR1 SGHVS, CDR2 FNYEAQ. CDR3 in amino acids: CASSPQGRAEQYF. The CDR3 DNA is TGTGCCAGCAGCCCGCAGGGCAGGGCCGAGCAGTACTTC.

The chain links TRBV9 to TRBJ2-2; 10 nucleotides match TRBD1. Germline loops: CDR1 SGDLS, CDR2 YYNGEE. Trimming removed 3 bases from V and 0 bases from J; junction bases left unmatched: 2. The CDR3 length is 16 residues. The CDR3 is CASSAGQGANTGELFF. The CDR3 nucleotides are TGTGCCAGCAGCGCCGGACAGGGGGCGAACACCGGGGAGCTGTTTTTT.

CDR3 residues: CASSPRDGALNEKLFF. The DNA for the CDR3 is TGTGCCAGCAGCCCGAGAGACGGGGCACTTAATGAAAAACTGTTTTTT. The chain combines TRBV7-2 with TRBJ1-4; possible D gene TRBD1, 5 bases. Trimming stripped 5 bases from V and 4 bases from J, with 17 bases between. This CDR3 comprises 16 residues. The germline gives CDR1 SGHTA, CDR2 FQGNSA.

The CDR3 region is CASSPERGSSYNEQFF. DNA of the CDR3: TGTGCCAGCAGCCCTGAGCGGGGAAGCTCCTACAATGAGCAGTTCTTC. The chain links TRBV5-6 to TRBJ2-1; TRBD2 aligns across 7 bases. The CDR3 covers 16 residues. The ends lost 4 bases at V and 0 bases at J; junction bases unmatched: 7. Germline V gene data show CDR1 as SGHDT and CDR2 as YYEEEE.

The V and J genes are TRBV28 and TRBJ1-4, with a weak D call TRBD1 (5 bases). Trimming removed 3 bases from V and 0 bases from J, with 8 bases in between. This CDR3 comprises 15 residues. CDR1 and CDR2 from the germline V gene are MDHEN and SYDVKM. The CDR3 DNA sequence: TGTGCCAGCAGTTTGGCGGGGGCAACTAATGAAAAACTGTTTTTT. Protein sequence: CASSLAGATNEKLFF.

This chain uses TRBV18 with TRBJ2-7; possibly TRBD2 for D (6 bases). V lost 1 base to trimming and J lost 3 bases, with 16 bases between them. In germline, CDR1 is KGHSH, CDR2 LQKENI. This CDR3 has 16 amino acids. In DNA form, the CDR3 reads TGTGCCAGCTCACCACAATTGGCGGGACCCAGCTACGAGCAGTACTTC. This sequence encodes CASSPQLAGPSYEQYF.

The chain links TRBV5-1 to TRBJ2-7; 8 positions agree with TRBD1. V lost 4 bases, J lost 2 bases, and 8 bases stayed unmatched. Germline values: CDR1 SGHRS, CDR2 YFSETQ. This CDR3 comprises 15 residues. CDR3 sequence (DNA): TGCGCCAGCAGCCCTTCTACGGACAGGGCCTACGAGCAGTACTTC. It is translated as CASSPSTDRAYEQYF.